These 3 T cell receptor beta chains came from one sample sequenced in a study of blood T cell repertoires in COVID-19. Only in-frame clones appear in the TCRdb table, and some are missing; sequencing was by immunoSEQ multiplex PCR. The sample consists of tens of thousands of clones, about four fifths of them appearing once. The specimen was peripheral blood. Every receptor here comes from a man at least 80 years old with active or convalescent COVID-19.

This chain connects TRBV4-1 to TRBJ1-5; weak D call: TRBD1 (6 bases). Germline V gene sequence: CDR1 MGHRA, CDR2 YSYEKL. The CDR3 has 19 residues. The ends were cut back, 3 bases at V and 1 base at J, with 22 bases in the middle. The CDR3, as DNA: TGCGCCAGCAGCCAGGGGACGGGCCTAACTGGACAGAGCAATCAGCCCCAGCATTTT. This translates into CASSQGTGLTGQSNQPQHF.

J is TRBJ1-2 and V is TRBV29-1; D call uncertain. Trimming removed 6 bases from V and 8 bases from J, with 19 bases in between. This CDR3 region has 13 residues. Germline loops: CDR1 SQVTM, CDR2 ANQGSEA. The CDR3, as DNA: TGCAGCGTGGGTTCGGAGAGACGGGTCGGCTACACCTTC. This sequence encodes CSVGSERRVGYTF.

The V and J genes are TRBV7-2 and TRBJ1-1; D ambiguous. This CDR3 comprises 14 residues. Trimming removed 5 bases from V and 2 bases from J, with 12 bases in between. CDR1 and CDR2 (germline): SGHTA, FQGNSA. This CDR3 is CASSLLRDNTEAFF. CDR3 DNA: TGTGCCAGCAGCCTTCTCCGGGATAACACTGAAGCTTTCTTT.